This T cell receptor beta chain came from a study of blood T cell repertoires in COVID-19 (dated by TCRdb to 2019 to 2021). Broadly, across the study: Collaborator samples came from the United States, Italy and Spain and covered acute and convalescent phases of COVID-19. HLA class I and class II types, where available, came from metadata supplied by the sample provider rather than from assay-based typing. The prospective study material was composed of cDNA or gDNA derived from T cells, B-cell-depleted T cells, or PBMCs. The samples were drawn from the first 160 participants of the ongoing ImmuneRACE study and from roughly 1,300 subjects provided by 6 global collaborators. The repertoires were released in a freely available public database meant as a resource for research on the immune response to SARS-CoV-2. The sample metadata nearly always contained a de-identified subject ID, COVID-19 status, age in years and sex. The dataset comprised deeply sampled blood TCRbeta repertoires from subjects exposed to, actively infected with, or recovered from COVID-19.

A note on this clone: Its recognized antigen is unknown. No much larger clonotype is one base removed from it; base qualities were not supplied.

The collaborating institutions used their own protocols to collect whole blood in K2EDTA tubes. Collaborator samples were shipped for TCRbeta analysis as frozen whole blood, isolated PBMCs, or DNA extracted from either sample type. TCRbeta CDR3 regions were amplified from genomic DNA using the immunoSEQ Assay, a bias-controlled multiplex PCR. Regarding the original processing steps: Nucleated cell counts per sample were estimated from amplification of reference gene primers within the assay. To quantify the absolute abundance of each unique TCRbeta CDR3 rearrangement, sequence reads were collapsed and filtered. For each sample, productive Simpson clonality was calculated as the square root of Simpson's diversity index over productive rearrangements. The clones in this table, taken by TCRdb from immuneACCESS, are in-frame only. Not every clone is retained; where verified, under half of the shortfall comes from an unresolved V gene, and the cause of the rest is unknown. V and J calls plus clone size are reproduced from that table; the DNA served to infer D and trimming. The sample table lists over 85,000 clones, 70% to 90% of them with a count of one. Jointly, the top ten make up roughly 21% of the sample.

Its CDR3 holds 19 amino acids, cysteine through phenylalanine. This entry keeps only the CDR3 DNA: 57 bases, framed from base 1. Taken from the germline V gene (reference sequence), the CDR1 and CDR2 loops are LNHNV and YYDKDF. The V end gives up 0 bases and the J end 4 bases, leaving 11 bases in the junction not matched to a gene. Overall study results and their limits: Clinical and demographic metadata were provided uncurated, with the amount varying by source and participant.

This sequence originates from a human donor in a cohort sampled during active COVID-19. Sequencing was performed on peripheral blood. The chain links TRBV15 with TRBJ2-1, with 11 junctional bases fitting TRBD2. The CDR3 region reads CATSRELAGVGVGYNEQFF. The nucleotide sequence is given as TGTGCCACCAGCAGAGAACTAGCGGGAGTGGGGGTGGGGTACAATGAGCAGTTCTTC.